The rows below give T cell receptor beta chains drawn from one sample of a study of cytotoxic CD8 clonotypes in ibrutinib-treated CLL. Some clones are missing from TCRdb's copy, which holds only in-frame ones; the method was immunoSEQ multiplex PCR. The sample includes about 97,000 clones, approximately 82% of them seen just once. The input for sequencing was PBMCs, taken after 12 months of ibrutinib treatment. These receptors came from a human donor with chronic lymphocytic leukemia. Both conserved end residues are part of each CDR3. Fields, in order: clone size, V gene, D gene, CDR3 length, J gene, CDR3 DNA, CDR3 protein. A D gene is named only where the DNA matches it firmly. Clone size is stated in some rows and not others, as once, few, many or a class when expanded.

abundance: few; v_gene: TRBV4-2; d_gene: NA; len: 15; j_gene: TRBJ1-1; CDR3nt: TGTGCCAGCAGCCTTGGACCCACTCTGGGTACTGAAGCTTTCTTT; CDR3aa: CASSLGPTLGTEAFF
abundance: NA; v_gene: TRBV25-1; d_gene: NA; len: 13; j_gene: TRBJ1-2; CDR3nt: TGTGCCAGCAGTGAACAGGGGCGGAATGGCTACACCTTC; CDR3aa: CASSEQGRNGYTF
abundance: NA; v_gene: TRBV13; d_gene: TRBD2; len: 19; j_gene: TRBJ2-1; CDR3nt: TGTGCCAGCAGCTTCTCCCTCGGGAGCGGGGGACCTTTTTACAATGAGCAGTTCTTC; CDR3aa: CASSFSLGSGGPFYNEQFF
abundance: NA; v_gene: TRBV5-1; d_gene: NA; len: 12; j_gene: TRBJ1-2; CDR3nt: TGCGCCAGCAGCCAGGACCGTTATGGCTACACCTTC; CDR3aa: CASSQDRYGYTF
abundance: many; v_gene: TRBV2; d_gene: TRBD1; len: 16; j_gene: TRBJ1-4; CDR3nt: TGTGCCAGCAGCCAAGCCCAGGGGGCGCGTAGTGAAAAACTGTTTTTT; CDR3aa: CASSQAQGARSEKLFF
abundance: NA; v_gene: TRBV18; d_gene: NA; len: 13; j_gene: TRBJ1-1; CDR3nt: TGTGCCAGCTCACCCCCCTTGCAGACTGAAGCTTTCTTT; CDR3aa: CASSPPLQTEAFF
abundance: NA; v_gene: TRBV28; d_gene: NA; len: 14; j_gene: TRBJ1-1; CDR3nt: TGTGCCAGCAGACGAATTGGGGAGAACACTGAAGCTTTCTTT; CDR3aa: CASRRIGENTEAFF
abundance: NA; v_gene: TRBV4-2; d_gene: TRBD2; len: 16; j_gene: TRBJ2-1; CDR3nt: TGTGCCAGCAGCCCCAGGGGAGGCGGGGGGTTCAATGAGCAGTTCTTC; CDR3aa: CASSPRGGGGFNEQFF
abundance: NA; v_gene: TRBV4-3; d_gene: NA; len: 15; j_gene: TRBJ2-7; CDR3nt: TGCGCCAGCAGCCAAGGCTTGATAAGGTCTCACGAGCAGTACTTC; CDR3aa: CASSQGLIRSHEQYF
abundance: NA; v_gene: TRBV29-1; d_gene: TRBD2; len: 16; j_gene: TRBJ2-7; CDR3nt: TGCAGCGTCGAGGCCCGAGCGGGGGGAAGCTCCTACGAGCAGTACTTC; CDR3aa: CSVEARAGGSSYEQYF
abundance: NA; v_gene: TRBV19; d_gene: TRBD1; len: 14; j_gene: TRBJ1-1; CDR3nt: TGTGCCAGTAGTATCGGACAGGGGTTGGTGTCAGCTTTCTTT; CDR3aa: CASSIGQGLVSAFF
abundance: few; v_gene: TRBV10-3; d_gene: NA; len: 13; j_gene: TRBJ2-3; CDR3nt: TGTGCCACAACTTTCGGGGGAATAGATACGCAGTATTTT; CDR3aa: CATTFGGIDTQYF
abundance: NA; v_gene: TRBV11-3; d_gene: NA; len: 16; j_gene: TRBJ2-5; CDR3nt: TGTGCCAGCAGCTTTTCAGGGGTCTCCTTACAAGAGACCCAGTACTTC; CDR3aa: CASSFSGVSLQETQYF
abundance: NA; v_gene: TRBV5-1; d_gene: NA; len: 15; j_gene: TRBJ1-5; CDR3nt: TGCGCCAGCAGCCCAGCGGGAAGCTACAATCAGCCCCAGCATTTT; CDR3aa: CASSPAGSYNQPQHF
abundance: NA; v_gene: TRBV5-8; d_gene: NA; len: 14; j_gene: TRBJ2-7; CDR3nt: TGTGCCAGCAGCTTGGCCGGCGGAGCCTACGAGCAGTACTTC; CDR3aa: CASSLAGGAYEQYF
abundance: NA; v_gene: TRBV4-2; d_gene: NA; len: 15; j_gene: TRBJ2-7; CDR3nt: TGTGCCAGCACACAACGTACAGGGTTAGTAGGCGAGCAGTACTTC; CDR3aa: CASTQRTGLVGEQYF
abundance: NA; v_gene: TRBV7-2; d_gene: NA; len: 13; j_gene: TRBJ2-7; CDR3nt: TGTGCCAGCAGCCACGGGGGGGACAGTGAGCAGTACTTC; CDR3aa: CASSHGGDSEQYF
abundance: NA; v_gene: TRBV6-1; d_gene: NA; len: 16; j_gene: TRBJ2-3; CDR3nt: TGTGCCAGCAGTGAAGTTTTACAGGGGGGGAGGGATACGCAGTATTTT; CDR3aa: CASSEVLQGGRDTQYF
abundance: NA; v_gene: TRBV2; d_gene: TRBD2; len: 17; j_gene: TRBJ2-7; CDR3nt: TGTGCCAGCAGTATGCGGGGACTAGCGGGGACGGTCTACGAGCAGTACTTC; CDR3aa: CASSMRGLAGTVYEQYF
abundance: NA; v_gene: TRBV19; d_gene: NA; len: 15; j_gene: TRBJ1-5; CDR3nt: TGTGCCAGTAGTTACACAGGGTTAAGCAATCAGCCCCAGCATTTT; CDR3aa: CASSYTGLSNQPQHF
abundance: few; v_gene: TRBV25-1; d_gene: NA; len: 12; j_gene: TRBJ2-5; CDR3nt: TGTGCCAGCAGGCTAGACAGAGAGACCCAGTACTTC; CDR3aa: CASRLDRETQYF
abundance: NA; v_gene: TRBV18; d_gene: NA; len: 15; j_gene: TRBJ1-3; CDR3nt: TGTGCCAGCTCCGACAGCTATTCTTATGGAAACACCATATATTTT; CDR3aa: CASSDSYSYGNTIYF
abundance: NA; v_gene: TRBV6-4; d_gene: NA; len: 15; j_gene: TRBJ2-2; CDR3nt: TGTGCCAGCAGTGACTCGACTTGGCGGACCGGGGAGCTGTTTTTT; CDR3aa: CASSDSTWRTGELFF
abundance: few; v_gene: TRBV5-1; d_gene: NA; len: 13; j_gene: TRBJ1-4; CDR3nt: TGCGCCAGCAGCTTGTTTGAAAATGAAAAACTGTTTTTT; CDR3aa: CASSLFENEKLFF
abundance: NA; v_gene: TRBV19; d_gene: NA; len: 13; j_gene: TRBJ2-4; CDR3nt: TGTGCCAGTTGGGATAGGGCCAAAAACATTCAGTACTTC; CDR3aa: CASWDRAKNIQYF
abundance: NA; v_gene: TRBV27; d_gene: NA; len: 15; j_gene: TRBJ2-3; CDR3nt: TGTGCCAGCATAAGTGGGGGCTCTAATTCAGATACGCAGTATTTT; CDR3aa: CASISGGSNSDTQYF
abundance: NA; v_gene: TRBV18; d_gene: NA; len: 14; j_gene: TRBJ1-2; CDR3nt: TGTGCCAGCTCACCACCTGGGGCGAACTATGGCTACACCTTC; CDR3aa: CASSPPGANYGYTF
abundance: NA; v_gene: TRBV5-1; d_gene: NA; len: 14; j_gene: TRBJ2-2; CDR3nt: TGCGCCAGCACCCCCGAAGGAAACACCGGGGAGCTGTTTTTT; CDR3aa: CASTPEGNTGELFF
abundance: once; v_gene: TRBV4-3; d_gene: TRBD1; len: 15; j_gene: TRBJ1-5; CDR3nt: TGCGCCAGCAGCCAAGATCTACAGGGGGGTCAGCCCCAGCATTTT; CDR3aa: CASSQDLQGGQPQHF
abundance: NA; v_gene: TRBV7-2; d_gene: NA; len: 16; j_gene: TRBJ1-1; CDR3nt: TGTGCCAGCAGCTTAGCGCTGAGGACAAGGAACACTGAAGCTTTCTTT; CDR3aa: CASSLALRTRNTEAFF
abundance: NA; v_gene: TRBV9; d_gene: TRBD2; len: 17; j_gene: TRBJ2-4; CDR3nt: TGTGCCAGCAGCGCGTCGGCGGGGGTGGGGACCAAAAACATTCAGTACTTC; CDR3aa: CASSASAGVGTKNIQYF
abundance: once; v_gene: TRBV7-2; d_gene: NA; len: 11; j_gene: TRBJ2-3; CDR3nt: TGTGCCAGCAGCGTGAAGGATACGCAGTATTTT; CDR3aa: CASSVKDTQYF
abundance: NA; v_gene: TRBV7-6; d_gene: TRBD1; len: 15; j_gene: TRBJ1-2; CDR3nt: TGTGCCAGCAGCTCGGGACAGGGGAATTCGCATAGCTACACCTTC; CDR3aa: CASSSGQGNSHSYTF
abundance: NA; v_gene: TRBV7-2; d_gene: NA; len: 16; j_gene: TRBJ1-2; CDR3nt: TGTGCCAGCAGCCTAACTCTGGACAGCCAGGGATATGGCTACACCTTC; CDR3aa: CASSLTLDSQGYGYTF
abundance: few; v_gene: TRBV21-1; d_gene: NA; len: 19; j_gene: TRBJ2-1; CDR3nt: TGTGCCAGCAGCATCGGACTAGCGGGGGCCTGGGAGGGCTACAATGAGCAGTTCTTC; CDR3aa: CASSIGLAGAWEGYNEQFF
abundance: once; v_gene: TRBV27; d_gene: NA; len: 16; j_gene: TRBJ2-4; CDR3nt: TGTGCCAGCAGTTCAATACAGCAACTAGCCAAAAACATTCAGTACTTC; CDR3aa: CASSSIQQLAKNIQYF
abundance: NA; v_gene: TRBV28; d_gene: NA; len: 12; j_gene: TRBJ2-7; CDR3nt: TGTGCCAGCTCGAAGGCGGTCTACGAGCAGTACTTC; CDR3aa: CASSKAVYEQYF
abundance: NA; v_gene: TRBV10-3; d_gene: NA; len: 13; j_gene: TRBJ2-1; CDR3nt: TGTGCCATCAGTGATGGGGGAATGAATGAGCAGTTCTTC; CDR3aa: CAISDGGMNEQFF
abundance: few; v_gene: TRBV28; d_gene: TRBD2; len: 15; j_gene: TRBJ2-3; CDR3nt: TGTGCCAGCAGTCCTGCGGGGGGGCTAACAGATACGCAGTATTTT; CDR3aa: CASSPAGGLTDTQYF
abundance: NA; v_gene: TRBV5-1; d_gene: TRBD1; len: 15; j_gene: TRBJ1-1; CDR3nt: TGCGCCAGCAGCTTGGAGGGACAGGGGGGAGCGGTGGCTTTCTTT; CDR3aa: CASSLEGQGGAVAFF
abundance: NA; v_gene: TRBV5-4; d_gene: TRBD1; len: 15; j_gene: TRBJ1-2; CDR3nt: TGTGCCAGCAGCTTGGCCCCGGGACAGGGCTATGGCTACACCTTC; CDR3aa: CASSLAPGQGYGYTF
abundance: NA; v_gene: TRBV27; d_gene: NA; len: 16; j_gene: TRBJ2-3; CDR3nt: TGTGCCAGCAGTTTATCTGGCCCTCCGAGCACAGATACGCAGTATTTT; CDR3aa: CASSLSGPPSTDTQYF
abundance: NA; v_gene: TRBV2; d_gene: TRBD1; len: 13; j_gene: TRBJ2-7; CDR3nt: TGTGCCAGCAGTGATGACAGGGACCACGAGCAGTACTTC; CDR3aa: CASSDDRDHEQYF
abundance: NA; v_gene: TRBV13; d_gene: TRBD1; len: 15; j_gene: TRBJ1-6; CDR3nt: TGTGCCAGCAGCTTAGGCGACAGGGGTCCCTCACCCCTCCACTTT; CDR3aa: CASSLGDRGPSPLHF
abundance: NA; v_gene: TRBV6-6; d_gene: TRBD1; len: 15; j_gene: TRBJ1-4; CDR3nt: TGTGCCAGCAGTCCCCGGACAGGGATTAATGAAAAACTGTTTTTT; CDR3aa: CASSPRTGINEKLFF
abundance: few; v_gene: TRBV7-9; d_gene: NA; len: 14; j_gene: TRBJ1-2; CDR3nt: TGTGCCAGCAGCTTAGATTGGGGAATCTATGGCTACACCTTC; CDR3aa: CASSLDWGIYGYTF
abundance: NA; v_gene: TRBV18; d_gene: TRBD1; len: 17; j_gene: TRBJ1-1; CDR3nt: TGTGCCAGCTCCCTGGGACAGGGGGCCCTTTGGAACACTGAAGCTTTCTTT; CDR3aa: CASSLGQGALWNTEAFF
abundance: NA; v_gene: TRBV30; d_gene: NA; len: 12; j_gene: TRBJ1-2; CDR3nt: TGTGCACAGAGGGGGGGCGAAGATGGCTACACCTTC; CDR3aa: CAQRGGEDGYTF
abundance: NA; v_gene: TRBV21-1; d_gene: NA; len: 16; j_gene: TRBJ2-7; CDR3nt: TGTGCCAGCAGCCCCCGGGGGGAGGGGGCGTCTTACGAGCAGTACTTC; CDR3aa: CASSPRGEGASYEQYF
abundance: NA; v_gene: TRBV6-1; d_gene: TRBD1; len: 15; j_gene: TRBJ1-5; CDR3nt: TGTGCCAGCAGTGTACAGGGGAAGAGCAATCAGCCCCAGCATTTT; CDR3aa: CASSVQGKSNQPQHF
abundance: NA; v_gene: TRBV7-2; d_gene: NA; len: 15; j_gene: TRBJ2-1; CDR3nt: TGTGCCAGCCAGCTAGCGAACTACCCTTACAATGAGCAGTTCTTC; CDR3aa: CASQLANYPYNEQFF
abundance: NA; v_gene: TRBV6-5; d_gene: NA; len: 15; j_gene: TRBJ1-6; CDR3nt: TGTGCCAGCAGGCGTGGAGGCTCCTATAATTCACCCCTCCACTTT; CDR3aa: CASRRGGSYNSPLHF